This T cell receptor beta chain was sequenced for a study of graft-versus-host responses after intestinal transplantation. Study background: Transplantation in recipients was multivisceral, liver-intestinal, or isolated intestinal. Recipients were all induced with anti-thymocyte globulin, then given tacrolimus and steroids for around three years.

After removal of 5 bases from V and 3 bases from J, the junction contained 17 bases not matched to a gene. From germline, CDR1 is SQVTM and CDR2 ANQGSEA. This CDR3 spans 17 amino acids. The study's findings and limits: Detection of GvH clones occurred in recipient marrow, and some had their first appearance in ileum or blood.

Plating of roughly 200,000 CFSE-labeled responder cells was done together with roughly 200,000 irradiated, violet-dye-labeled stimulator cells. Sorting of proliferating CFSE-low CD3+CD4+ and CD3+CD8+ responders took place after the reaction. This clone rates as medium-sized. Repertoires were generated with immunoSEQ multiplex PCR, while TCRdb's copy carries only in-frame clones and drops some. Here the sample spans 10,000 to 15,000 clones, under 40% being singletons. The receptor was derived from a human patient who received an intestinal transplant. The material sequenced was alloreactive CD8+ T cells from a mixed lymphocyte reaction culture, taken before intestinal transplant. Regarding subset: CFSE-low proliferating T cells sorted from approximately six-day pre-transplant mixed lymphocyte reaction (GvH or HvG direction). V usage is TRBV29-1 and J usage is TRBJ2-7; 9 bases are shared with TRBD1. The DNA of the CDR3 is TGCAGCGTTAGAGGGGGACAGGGCCGATTCGGCGGCTACGAGCAGTACTTC. Protein sequence: CSVRGGQGRFGGYEQYF.